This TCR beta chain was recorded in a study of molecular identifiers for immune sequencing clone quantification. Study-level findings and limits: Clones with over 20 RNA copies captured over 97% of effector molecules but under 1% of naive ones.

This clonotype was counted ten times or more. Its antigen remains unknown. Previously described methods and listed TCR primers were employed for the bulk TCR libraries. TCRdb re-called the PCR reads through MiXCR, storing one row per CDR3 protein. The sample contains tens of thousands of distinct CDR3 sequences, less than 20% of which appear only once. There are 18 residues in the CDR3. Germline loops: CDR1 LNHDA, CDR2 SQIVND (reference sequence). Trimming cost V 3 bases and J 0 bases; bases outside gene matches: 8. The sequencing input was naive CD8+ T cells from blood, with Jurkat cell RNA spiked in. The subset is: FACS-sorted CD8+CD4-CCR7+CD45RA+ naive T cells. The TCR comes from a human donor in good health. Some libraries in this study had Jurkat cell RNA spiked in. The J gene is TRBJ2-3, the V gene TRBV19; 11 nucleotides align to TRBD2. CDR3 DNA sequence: TGTGCCAGTAGTATCTCTAGCGGGGGGCGCACTAGCACAGATACGCAGTATTTT. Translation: CASSISSGGRTSTDTQYF.